A selection of T cell receptor beta chains follows, all from one sample in a study of T cells expressing NK-cell markers. TCRdb re-called the 5' RACE reads, yielding one record per CDR3 amino acid sequence without DNA. The sample table includes a few hundred thousand distinct CDR3 sequences. Sequenced: blood T cells: a sorted CD56 or NKG2C T cell subset, CD4+ or CD8+ T cells, or bulk PBMC T cells (not recorded which). The receptors shown here come from a woman aged 50 to 65 in good health. The CDR3 runs from the conserved cysteine through the conserved F or W.

CDR3,J,V
CSAREVRGRTNEQFF,TRBJ2-1,TRBV20-1
CASSLAARLAADEQFF,TRBJ2-1,TRBV7-9
CASSPNDLRGYTF,TRBJ1-2,TRBV12-3/TRBV12-4
CASSLWKGVDEQFF,TRBJ2-1,TRBV7-9
CASSLTGSRNSPLHF,TRBJ1-6,TRBV28
CASSLNLRASNYGYTF,TRBJ1-2,TRBV27
CSAAAGGYEQYF,TRBJ2-7,TRBV20-1
CASSAMGLAGTDTQYF,TRBJ2-3,TRBV6-5
CSVEGIGLWSGGTDTQYF,TRBJ2-3,TRBV29-1
CASSRLTGTGGLNTEAFF,TRBJ1-1,TRBV3-1
CSAYESGNEQFF,TRBJ2-1,TRBV20-1
CASISWGDRDSGNTIYF,TRBJ1-3,TRBV7-8
CASSPKGQSSGNTIYF,TRBJ1-3,TRBV18
CASSQMSGIGVLTF,TRBJ2-6,TRBV4-1
CASTGIPSTDTQYF,TRBJ2-3,TRBV2
CASSYPGLAGGDTQYF,TRBJ2-3,TRBV6-2/TRBV6-3
CSAGLRQGIYEQFF,TRBJ2-1,TRBV20-1